This T cell receptor (beta chain) was recorded in a study of CD8 T cells in ankylosing spondylitis. General observations from the study: Among TCR beta sequences, a motif of several highly homologous variants appeared characteristic of ankylosing spondylitis blood. Existing reports had already noted some motif variants in reactive arthritis synovial fluid and blood. Significant enrichment of disease-linked clones was reportedly seen in matched ankylosing spondylitis synovial fluid. Disease-linked clones had a CD8+ phenotype and relatively low frequency in peripheral blood.

About this clonotype itself: Its specificity is not known.

CDR3 length: 15 residues. The V and J ends lost 7 bases and 7 bases, in that order; junction bases with no gene match: 10. The germline CDR1 and CDR2 sequences are MNHEY and SMNVEV (reference sequence). Library preparation for TCR beta used quantitative 5'-RACE with molecular barcodes. TCRdb used MiXCR to reprocess the 5' RACE reads, holding one entry per CDR3 protein. Of under 950,000 distinct CDR3 sequences listed, under 20% are singletons. The sample consisted of blood, either unsorted or a sorted T cell fraction (not recorded which). The rearrangement uses TRBV27 and TRBJ2-1, with 10 nucleotides matching TRBD1. This TCR came from a male donor with ankylosing spondylitis. CDR3 sequence reads: CASTYAGTGVNEQFF. CDR3 DNA sequence: TGTGCCAGCACCTACGCCGGGACAGGGGTGAATGAGCAGTTCTTC.